Listed below are T cell receptor beta chains from one sample, sequenced in a study of T cell responses to AZD1222 COVID-19 vaccine. Profiled with immunoSEQ multiplex PCR; TCRdb holds only in-frame clones, not every one. Here the sample spans fewer than 110,000 clones, around 87% being singletons. The specimen was peripheral blood, collected 28 days after the second AZD1222 dose. The receptors derive from an adult who received the AZD1222 COVID-19 vaccine. Both conserved end residues are trimmed from each CDR3. The order of the fields is V gene, D gene, J gene, CDR3 protein. D genes are given only for firm matches.

>TRBV23-1|TRBD2|TRBJ2-1
ASSQSDDSGSPGESSYNEQF
>TRBV30|NA|TRBJ1-2
AWRIIGTETNYGYT
>TRBV9|TRBD1|TRBJ1-1
ASSVRDREEAF
>TRBV7-2|TRBD1|TRBJ2-7
ASSHPDRAAYEQY
>TRBV9|NA|TRBJ2-2
ASSAPGGAATGELF
>TRBV2|TRBD1|TRBJ1-2
ASRDATGAFYGYT
>TRBV21-1|NA|TRBJ1-5
ASSKTGTGRSNQPQH
>TRBV6-6|NA|TRBJ1-1
ASRAGLNTEAF
>TRBV11-2|TRBD2|TRBJ2-1
ASSLGLAGGRQF
>TRBV25-1|TRBD1|TRBJ2-1
ASSDWDRQF
>TRBV18|NA|TRBJ1-1
ASSPLRTVEAF
>TRBV12-3/TRBV12-4|NA|TRBJ1-2
ASSLAGYGYT
>TRBV19|NA|TRBJ2-2
ASTGINTNTGELF
>TRBV5-1|TRBD2|TRBJ2-3
ASSLAGLASDTQY
>TRBV12-3/TRBV12-4|NA|TRBJ1-4
ASRELNEKLF
>TRBV7-2|NA|TRBJ2-4
ASSLRKGPNIQY
>TRBV19|TRBD1|TRBJ1-2
ASTDRDYGYT
>TRBV12-2|NA|TRBJ2-1
ASRLVGSSQGGNEQF
>TRBV4-1|TRBD2|TRBJ2-7
ASSQGPSGVMEQY
>TRBV7-9|NA|TRBJ1-3
ASSAAFSGNTIY
>TRBV4-3|NA|TRBJ2-3
ASSQDPQRVTDTQY
>TRBV7-3|TRBD1|TRBJ2-7
ASSGTGTGFGEQY
>TRBV27|NA|TRBJ1-1
ASSSVGAYTEAF
>TRBV5-4|NA|TRBJ2-1
ASSLEVVNEQF
>TRBV30|NA|TRBJ1-6
AWAVGYNSPLH
>TRBV7-9|TRBD2|TRBJ2-1
ASSSGTSGGSKQF
>TRBV5-1|TRBD2|TRBJ2-4
ASSPGLAGILAKNIQY
>TRBV15|NA|TRBJ2-7
ATSRNTYEQY
>TRBV3-1/TRBV3-2|NA|TRBJ1-1
ASSQVGLGFSEAF
>TRBV7-9|NA|TRBJ2-7
ASSLVGTDEQY
>TRBV6-5|NA|TRBJ1-1
ASVIQEMNTEAF
>TRBV6-5|TRBD1|TRBJ1-2
ATTTGQGWGGGYT
>TRBV6-5|NA|TRBJ1-1
ASPTPYYTEAF
>TRBV9|NA|TRBJ1-5
ASSVSGGQPQH
>TRBV2|TRBD2|TRBJ2-3
ASSERTSAPERN
>TRBV5-1|TRBD1|TRBJ1-4
ASSPGTEFEKLF
>TRBV19|NA|TRBJ2-3
ATSPTGGIPDTDTQY
>TRBV7-9|TRBD2|TRBJ2-7
ASSHRGLTSGGYEQY
>TRBV12-3/TRBV12-4|TRBD2|TRBJ2-7
ASGLAGGYEQY
>TRBV6-2/TRBV6-3|NA|TRBJ2-2
ASSYLASRRLF
>TRBV5-1|TRBD2|TRBJ2-7
ASRPGTSGSGEQY
>TRBV9|TRBD1|TRBJ1-3
ASSRTGPEDTIY
>TRBV27|NA|TRBJ2-1
ASSLGGNSYNEQF
>TRBV5-4|TRBD1|TRBJ1-2
ASSLEGQRYGYT
>TRBV15|NA|TRBJ2-1
ATSTLSSYNEQF
>TRBV6-5|NA|TRBJ2-1
ASSRTLYNEQF
>TRBV9|NA|TRBJ1-5
ASSPQGSNQPQH
>TRBV29-1|NA|TRBJ2-7
SVLDIYEQY
>TRBV6-5|NA|TRBJ1-2
ASGGGDNNYGYT
>TRBV29-1|NA|TRBJ2-4
SVESLAKNIQY
>TRBV28|TRBD1|TRBJ1-5
ASSLEEGADNQPQH
>TRBV5-6|TRBD1|TRBJ1-4
ASSLGGQGAFLNEKLF
>TRBV6-1|NA|TRBJ1-4
ASSEAWRGQNEKLF